This T cell receptor beta chain comes out of a study of graft-versus-host responses after intestinal transplantation. Across the whole study: Recipients underwent multivisceral, liver-intestinal, or isolated intestinal transplants. Anti-thymocyte globulin was used for induction in all recipients, who then took tacrolimus and steroids for about three years. Study conclusions and caveats: Marrow from the recipient contained GvH clones, some of which had appeared first in ileum or blood. Clonal ratios of graft-versus-host to host-versus-graft in allografts were high for patients exhibiting graft-donor T cell macrochimerism.

Worth noting for this clone: No antigen is known for it.

The CDR3 spans 15 residues. The ends lost 6 bases at V and 1 base at J; junction bases unmatched: 4. The V gene's germline CDR1 is MNHNY and CDR2 SVGAGI (reference sequence). The table came from immunoSEQ multiplex PCR; TCRdb's copy has only in-frame clones and leaves some out. This repertoire shows approximately 89,000 clones, roughly 90% found once; its top ten account for 0.15% to 0.2%. Sequencing used unstimulated CD4+ T cells sorted from spleen or lymph node cells, obtained before intestinal transplant. The V call is TRBV6-6, the J call TRBJ2-7; 12 nucleotides line up with TRBD2. The clonotype was recovered from a human donor who received an intestinal transplant. The CDR3 is CASRKLAGGSYEQYF. The CDR3 region has the DNA TGTGCCAGCAGAAAACTAGCGGGAGGATCCTACGAGCAGTACTTC.